These T cell receptor beta chains were read from a single sample in a study of blood T cell dynamics during melanoma immunotherapy. Profiling relied on immunoSEQ multiplex PCR, and the TCRdb table lists in-frame clones only, not all of them. Counted here are 15,000 or so clones, about 83% occurring once; the ten biggest clones make up approximately 8.1%. Sequenced material: blood, taken from a patient treated with checkpoint blockade. These receptors were obtained from a human donor with melanoma. The CDR3 runs from the conserved cysteine through the conserved F or W. The D gene is left open where the match is weak. Some rows have no size entry. The others give once, few or many, or a class for an expanded clone.

TRBV28	TRBJ1-1	17	.	.	CASSLFPYRTGRTEAFF	TGTGCCAGCAGTTTATTTCCGTATCGCACAGGGCGGACTGAAGCTTTCTTT
TRBV19	TRBJ2-7	16	.	TRBD2	CASSIRGDAFSYEQYF	TGTGCCAGTAGTATACGGGGGGACGCCTTCTCCTACGAGCAGTACTTC
TRBV4-1	TRBJ1-5	17	.	.	CASSQDPLGLPNQPQHF	TGCGCCAGCAGCCAAGACCCTTTGGGACTGCCTAATCAGCCCCAGCATTTT
TRBV18	TRBJ1-5	15	.	TRBD1	CASSPRTGDSQPQHF	TGTGCCAGCTCACCAAGGACAGGGGATTCTCAGCCCCAGCATTTT
TRBV19	TRBJ2-7	17	.	TRBD2	CASSISFTTSGDYEQYF	TGTGCCAGTAGTATTTCTTTCACGACTAGCGGAGATTACGAGCAGTACTTC
TRBV19	TRBJ2-7	15	.	TRBD2	CASSSRLAGVSEQYF	TGTGCCAGTAGTAGCCGACTAGCGGGAGTTTCGGAGCAGTACTTC
TRBV5-5	TRBJ2-1	15	.	TRBD2	CASSHSGTAHNEQFF	TGTGCCAGCAGCCATAGCGGGACTGCCCACAATGAGCAGTTCTTC
TRBV7-9	TRBJ2-1	12	once	.	CASSSTGYEQFF	TGTGCCAGCAGCTCCACAGGTTATGAGCAGTTCTTC
TRBV5-6	TRBJ1-2	14	.	.	CASSLSGPYLSYTF	TGTGCCAGCAGCTTGTCGGGTCCCTATTTGAGCTACACCTTC
TRBV6-5	TRBJ1-5	15	.	TRBD1	CASSQGDGGNQPQHF	TGTGCCAGCAGCCAGGGGGATGGTGGGAATCAGCCCCAGCATTTT
TRBV27	TRBJ2-3	19	.	.	CASSLYSPQRGPSTDTQYF	TGTGCCAGCAGTCTATACTCCCCCCAACGGGGACCGAGCACAGATACGCAGTATTTT
TRBV5-1	TRBJ2-5	15	.	.	CASSLARIFQETQYF	TGCGCCAGCAGCTTGGCCCGGATATTCCAAGAGACCCAGTACTTC
TRBV13	TRBJ1-1	13	.	.	CASSYGEGAAVFF	TGTGCCAGCAGCTACGGTGAAGGGGCCGCAGTTTTCTTT
TRBV5-1	TRBJ2-7	15	.	TRBD1	CASSLTRTGSYEQYF	TGCGCCAGCAGCCTTACAAGGACAGGCTCCTACGAGCAGTACTTC
TRBV27	TRBJ2-3	13	.	TRBD1	CASRVQGADTQYF	TGTGCCAGCAGGGTACAGGGGGCAGATACGCAGTATTTT
TRBV10-2	TRBJ2-5	13	.	.	CASSVRQQETQYF	TGCGCCAGCAGTGTGAGACAGCAAGAGACCCAGTACTTC
TRBV4-3	TRBJ1-1	16	few	.	CASSYRSWTRNTEAFF	TGCGCCAGCAGCTATCGATCGTGGACTCGGAACACTGAAGCTTTCTTT
TRBV13	TRBJ2-7	13	.	.	CASSLGGSYEQYF	TGTGCCAGCAGCCTGGGGGGTAGCTACGAGCAGTACTTC
TRBV7-8	TRBJ1-2	18	few	TRBD1	CASSPLRGTGSSNYGYTF	TGTGCCAGCAGCCCTCTCCGAGGGACAGGTAGCTCTAACTATGGCTACACCTTC
TRBV7-3	TRBJ2-7	16	.	.	CASSLKASAARYEQYF	TGTGCCAGCAGCTTAAAGGCTAGCGCAGCCCGCTACGAGCAGTACTTC
TRBV4-3	TRBJ2-1	17	.	.	CASSPRVGGGGPNEQFF	TGCGCCAGCAGCCCTCGAGTTGGGGGAGGAGGCCCCAATGAGCAGTTCTTC
TRBV6-6	TRBJ1-1	15	.	TRBD1	CASSRGQGAVTEAFF	TGTGCCAGCAGTCGGGGACAGGGCGCGGTCACTGAAGCTTTCTTT
TRBV6-1	TRBJ1-5	16	.	TRBD1	CASSDPRGQANQPQHF	TGTGCCAGCAGTGATCCCAGGGGACAGGCGAATCAGCCCCAGCATTTT
TRBV23-1	TRBJ2-7	16	.	.	CASSQSGTSSSYEQYF	TGCGCCAGCAGTCAATCCGGCACATCGAGCTCCTACGAGCAGTACTTC
TRBV27	TRBJ1-3	15	.	.	CASRIDASSGNTIYF	TGTGCCAGCAGAATTGACGCATCCTCTGGAAACACCATATATTTT
TRBV4-2	TRBJ2-1	20	few	TRBD2	CASSQGALGLAGSSYNEQFF	TGTGCCAGCAGCCAAGGGGCGTTAGGACTAGCGGGAAGCTCCTACAATGAGCAGTTCTTC
TRBV14	TRBJ2-1	17	.	TRBD2	CASSFVSRGGWDNEQFF	TGTGCCAGCAGCTTCGTCTCCCGGGGGGGCTGGGACAATGAGCAGTTCTTC
TRBV7-9	TRBJ2-7	15	.	.	CASSSLAGDSYEQYF	TGTGCCAGCAGCTCCTTGGCGGGCGACTCCTACGAGCAGTACTTC
TRBV28	TRBJ2-7	14	.	TRBD1	CASSWDRGSYEQYF	TGTGCCAGCAGTTGGGACAGGGGATCTTACGAGCAGTACTTC
TRBV4-1	TRBJ2-7	13	.	.	CASSQVFEGEQYF	TGCGCCAGCAGCCAAGTTTTTGAGGGCGAGCAGTACTTC
TRBV5-1	TRBJ2-7	14	once	TRBD2	CASSSLAVSYEQYF	TGCGCCAGCAGCTCCCTAGCGGTCTCCTACGAGCAGTACTTC
TRBV28	TRBJ1-1	15	.	.	CASSPGGPLGTEAFF	TGTGCCAGCAGCCCCGGGGGACCTCTAGGGACTGAAGCTTTCTTT
TRBV6-1	TRBJ2-7	14	.	.	CASIQRELSYEQYF	TGTGCCAGCATCCAGAGGGAGCTATCCTACGAGCAGTACTTC
TRBV27	TRBJ1-1	15	.	.	CASSSGARGNTEAFF	TGTGCCAGCAGTTCGGGGGCACGGGGTAACACTGAAGCTTTCTTT
TRBV2	TRBJ2-3	14	.	.	CASSLGQNTDTQYF	TGTGCCAGCAGTCTTGGACAGAACACAGATACGCAGTATTTT
TRBV13	TRBJ2-1	17	.	TRBD2	CASSLLISGSLGNEQFF	TGTGCCAGCAGCCTTCTGATTAGCGGGAGTTTGGGAAATGAGCAGTTCTTC
TRBV18	TRBJ2-2	15	.	.	CASSRDGGLSIRLFF	TGTGCCAGCTCACGTGACGGCGGACTCTCCATTCGGCTGTTTTTT
TRBV7-9	TRBJ2-6	16	.	TRBD1	CASHGQDLSGANVLTF	TGTGCCAGTCACGGACAGGACCTCTCTGGGGCCAACGTCCTGACTTTC
TRBV18	TRBJ2-7	15	.	.	CASSPRTALSYEQYF	TGTGCCAGCTCACCGAGGACCGCGCTCTCCTACGAGCAGTACTTC
TRBV7-9	TRBJ1-1	14	few	.	CASSGMWEFSEAFF	TGTGCCAGCAGTGGGATGTGGGAGTTCTCTGAAGCTTTCTTT
TRBV5-1	TRBJ2-3	15	.	TRBD1	CASSLGGQSTDTQYF	TGCGCCAGCAGCTTGGGGGGACAGAGCACAGATACGCAGTATTTT
TRBV27	TRBJ1-6	14	once	.	CASRGWGDNSPLHF	TGTGCCAGCAGGGGTTGGGGGGATAATTCACCCCTCCACTTT
TRBV19	TRBJ1-4	14	.	TRBD1	CASSIPGGYEKLFF	TGTGCCAGTAGTATTCCAGGGGGCTATGAAAAACTGTTTTTT
TRBV4-1	TRBJ1-1	17	few	.	CASSQDPTRTVKVEAFF	TGCGCCAGCAGCCAAGATCCTACAAGGACAGTAAAAGTTGAAGCTTTCTTT
TRBV7-3	TRBJ1-1	13	.	.	CASSLNSITEAFF	TGTGCCAGCAGCTTAAACAGCATCACTGAAGCTTTCTTT
TRBV28	TRBJ2-5	18	.	TRBD2	CASSLWGLARREEETQYF	TGTGCCAGCAGTTTATGGGGCTTAGCTAGGCGGGAGGAAGAGACCCAGTACTTC
TRBV7-7	TRBJ2-7	15	.	.	CASSLALGQSYEQYF	TGTGCTAGCAGCTTAGCGCTGGGACAATCCTACGAGCAGTACTTC
TRBV19	TRBJ1-1	14	.	TRBD1	CASSTLTGDPEAFF	TGTGCCAGTAGTACCCTGACAGGGGACCCTGAAGCTTTCTTT
TRBV27	TRBJ2-7	13	once	.	CASSFSGFYEQYF	TGTGCCAGCAGTTTCAGCGGCTTCTACGAGCAGTACTTC
TRBV29-1	TRBJ2-7	16	.	TRBD2	CSGMVAGGPASYEQYF	TGCAGCGGGATGGTAGCGGGAGGCCCGGCCTCCTACGAGCAGTACTTC
TRBV27	TRBJ1-1	15	.	TRBD1	CASSQGQGANTEAFF	TGTGCCAGCAGTCAGGGACAGGGAGCGAACACTGAAGCTTTCTTT
TRBV13	TRBJ2-7	14	.	TRBD2	CASSLLAGDYEQYF	TGTGCCAGCAGCTTACTAGCGGGGGATTACGAGCAGTACTTC
TRBV7-3	TRBJ2-1	13	.	.	CASSLVPGNEQFF	TGTGCCAGCAGCTTAGTTCCGGGAAATGAGCAGTTCTTC